This T cell receptor (beta chain) was sequenced during a study of T cells expressing NK-cell markers. On the study more broadly: HCMV seropositivity characterized seven of the eight sequenced donors, and seronegativity one. Regarding the study as a whole: In roughly six donors, dominant NKG2C+ clonotypes were roughly 1.0-7.0% of CD8+ T cells.

Germline CDR1 and CDR2: DFQATT and SNEGSKA (reference sequence). The CDR3 consists of 14 residues. TCRdb reworked the 5' RACE reads into one entry per CDR3 protein, no DNA. The sample shows some 340,000 distinct CDR3 sequences, and roughly 5.2% sits with its ten largest clones. Concerning this clonotype: The antigen is undetermined.

Sequencing was carried out using blood T cells: a sorted CD56 or NKG2C T cell subset, CD4+ or CD8+ T cells, or bulk PBMC T cells (not recorded which). This TCR derives from a man between 18 and 69 years old in good health. The chain carries TRBV20-1 and TRBJ1-5. The CDR3 sequence: CSATRGGANQPQHF.